One sample yielded the 14 T cell receptor beta chains listed below, sequenced in a study of cytomegalovirus exposure and HLA in healthy donors. PCR primers comprised 60 Vbeta and 13 Jbeta primers. Sequencing was performed with immunoSEQ multiplex PCR; in TCRdb, only in-frame clones are kept and a portion is missing. Of under 200,000 clones listed, approximately 81% are singletons. Source material: PBMCs. These TCRs come from a man younger than 45 in good health and CMV-seronegative.

The chain links TRBV29-1 to TRBJ1-4; 7 positions agree with TRBD1. The CDR3 runs 14 residues. After removal of 0 bases from V and 8 bases from J, the junction contained 6 bases not matched to a gene. Germline V gives CDR1 SQVTM, CDR2 ANQGSEA. This chain's CDR3 is CSVEDPGQLEKLFF. DNA for the CDR3: TGCAGCGTTGAAGATCCGGGACAGCTGGAAAAACTGTTTTTT.

CDR3 sequence (DNA): TGTGCCAGCAGCTTAGGTGCGGGACTAGTCGAGACCCAGTACTTC. Translating it yields CASSLGAGLVETQYF. The chain links TRBV11-3 to TRBJ2-5, with 8 bases fitting TRBD2. Germline assignment: CDR1 SGHNT and CDR2 YENEEA. The V segment lost 1 base and the J segment 5 bases; nucleotides outside the gene matches: 6. The CDR3 runs 15 residues. Looking up the rest from reference TRBV11-3 and TRBJ2-5 gives the full variable domain: EAGVVQSPRYKIIEKKQPVAFWCNPISGHNTLYWYLQNLGQGPELLIRYENEEAVDDSQLPKDRFSAERLKGVDSTLKIQPAELGDSAVYLCASSLGAGLVETQYFGPGTRLLVL.

The chain links TRBV5-1 to TRBJ1-3, with TRBD1 identical over 10 bases. Germline V lookup: CDR1 SGHRS, CDR2 YFSETQ. This CDR3 spans 14 amino acids. After removal of 0 bases from V and 7 bases from J, the junction contained 1 base not matched to a gene. As DNA, the CDR3 is TGCGCCAGCAGCTTGGGGGGACAGGGGAACACCATATATTTT. Protein: CASSLGGQGNTIYF.

This chain uses TRBV18 with TRBJ2-3, with 9 bases identical to TRBD2. The CDR3 loop spans 15 amino acids. V was clipped by 3 bases and J by 3 bases; unmatched bases: 4. CDR1 is KGHSH and CDR2 is LQKENI in the germline V gene. CDR3 protein: CASSPASGKTDTQYF. CDR3 nucleotides: TGTGCCAGCTCACCCGCTAGCGGGAAGACAGATACGCAGTATTTT. The full variable domain, with the rest looked up from reference TRBV18 and TRBJ2-3, is NAGVMQNPRHLVRRRGQEARLRCSPMKGHSHVYWYRQLPEEGLKFMVYLQKENIIDESGMPKERFSAEFPKEGPSILRIQQVVRGDSAAYFCASSPASGKTDTQYFGPGTRLTVL.

The chain joins TRBV19 to TRBJ2-3; 7 bases are shared with TRBD2. V lost 5 bases and J lost 3; bases outside the gene matches: 11. CDR1 and CDR2 from the germline V gene are LNHDA and SQIVND (reference sequence). This CDR3 is 16 amino acids long. CDR3 DNA: TGTGCCAGTAGTCGCGTAGGGACTAAAGGTACAGATACGCAGTATTTT. Its translation: CASSRVGTKGTDTQYF.

This clone has a single count. This chain joins TRBV5-6 and TRBJ1-2, with 8 bases lining up with TRBD1. This CDR3 is 16 amino acids long. Germline V gene lookup returns CDR1 SGHDT and CDR2 YYEEEE. Losses at the gene ends were 6 bases for V and 1 base for J; bases not matched to a gene: 11. The CDR3: CASTKGGQDLNYGYTF. The DNA of the CDR3 is TGTGCCAGCACCAAAGGGGGACAGGACCTTAACTATGGCTACACCTTC. Combining the CDR3 with reference TRBV5-6 and TRBJ1-2 gives the whole variable domain DAGVTQSPTHLIKTRGQQVTLRCSPKSGHDTVSWYQQALGQGPQFIFQYYEEEERQRGNFPDRFSGHQFPNYSSELNVNALLLGDSALYLCASTKGGQDLNYGYTFGSGTRLTVV.

The gene calls are TRBV5-1 and TRBJ2-7, with 11 bases identical to TRBD1. CDR1 is SGHRS and CDR2 is YFSETQ in the germline V gene. Losses at the gene ends were 4 bases for V and 7 bases for J; bases not matched to a gene: 7. The CDR3 totals 14 residues. The DNA of the CDR3 is TGCGCCAGCAGCCCCGGGACAGGGGGTTGGGAGCAGTACTTC. Its translation: CASSPGTGGWEQYF.

V and J are TRBV19 and TRBJ2-7, with D unresolved. This CDR3 region has 13 residues. Germline CDR1 reads LNHDA; CDR2 reads SQIVND (reference sequence). The germline V and J ends were trimmed by 5 bases and 2 bases, with 10 bases remaining between them. CDR3 in DNA: TGTGCCAGTAGTTACACGGGTCCCTACGAGCAGTACTTC. Protein sequence: CASSYTGPYEQYF.

This rearrangement joins TRBV5-4 to TRBJ2-2, with 9 bases fitting TRBD1. The CDR3 spans 15 residues. In germline, CDR1 is SGHNT, CDR2 YYREEE (reference sequence). Unmatched junction bases numbered 5, after V lost 5 bases and J lost 3 bases. CDR3 in amino acids: CASRSRTGDTGELFF. The CDR3, as DNA: TGTGCCAGCAGGTCTCGGACAGGGGACACCGGGGAGCTGTTTTTT.

This chain joins TRBV9 and TRBJ1-1; 11 nucleotides match TRBD1. The germline V gene has CDR1 SGDLS and CDR2 YYNGEE. V shed 3 bases, J shed 4 bases, and the junction held 14 bases outside the gene matches. The CDR3 totals 18 residues. The CDR3 loop reads CASSASRTGGPHSTEAFF. In DNA form, the CDR3 reads TGTGCCAGCAGCGCCTCCAGGACAGGGGGCCCCCATAGCACTGAAGCTTTCTTT.

This clone was found a few times. This chain uses TRBV13 with TRBJ2-7; 10 bases agree with TRBD1. The CDR3 sequence is 14 residues long. Germline V lookup: CDR1 PRHDT, CDR2 FYEKMQ (reference sequence). V shed 0 bases and J 6 bases; nucleotides not matched to a gene: 2. The CDR3 loop is CASSLGDRGFEQYF. CDR3 nucleotide sequence: TGTGCCAGCAGCTTAGGGGACAGGGGGTTCGAGCAGTACTTC.

The J gene is TRBJ2-1, the V gene TRBV5-4, with TRBD2 matching 12 bases. The germline V gene encodes CDR1 SGHNT and CDR2 YYREEE (reference sequence). The V gene end was trimmed by 4 bases and the J gene end by 3 bases; junction bases not matched to a gene: 2. The CDR3 is made up of 15 amino acids. The CDR3 sequence: CASSQTSGSYNEQFF. In DNA, the CDR3 is TGTGCCAGCAGCCAGACTAGCGGGAGCTACAATGAGCAGTTCTTC. The full variable domain, its missing parts supplied by reference TRBV5-4 and TRBJ2-1, is ETGVTQSPTHLIKTRGQQVTLRCSSQSGHNTVSWYQQALGQGPQFIFQYYREEENGRGNFPPRFSGLQFPNYSSELNVNALELDDSALYLCASSQTSGSYNEQFFGPGTRLTVL.

This clone turned up a few times. The chain has TRBV18 and TRBJ2-3; 14 bases are shared with TRBD2. The trim removed 2 bases at V and 4 bases at J, leaving 8 bases unmatched. CDR1 KGHSH and CDR2 LQKENI come from the germline V gene. The CDR3 covers 18 residues. The CDR3 sequence: CASSPMLGLAGGPDTQYF. DNA for the CDR3: TGTGCCAGCTCACCAATGTTAGGACTAGCGGGAGGCCCAGATACGCAGTATTTT. The complete variable domain, with remaining parts taken from reference TRBV18 and TRBJ2-3, reads NAGVMQNPRHLVRRRGQEARLRCSPMKGHSHVYWYRQLPEEGLKFMVYLQKENIIDESGMPKERFSAEFPKEGPSILRIQQVVRGDSAAYFCASSPMLGLAGGPDTQYFGPGTRLTVL.

This clone showed up just once. DNA for the CDR3: TGTGCCAGCAGCAATCCCCTAATCAGGGGATCCAGGAGGGAGCTGTTTTTT. Protein sequence: CASSNPLIRGSRRELFF. The genes are TRBV21-1 and TRBJ2-2; the D call TRBD1 from the table was never checked on the DNA. TRBV21-1 is an annotated pseudogene. This CDR3 is 17 amino acids long.